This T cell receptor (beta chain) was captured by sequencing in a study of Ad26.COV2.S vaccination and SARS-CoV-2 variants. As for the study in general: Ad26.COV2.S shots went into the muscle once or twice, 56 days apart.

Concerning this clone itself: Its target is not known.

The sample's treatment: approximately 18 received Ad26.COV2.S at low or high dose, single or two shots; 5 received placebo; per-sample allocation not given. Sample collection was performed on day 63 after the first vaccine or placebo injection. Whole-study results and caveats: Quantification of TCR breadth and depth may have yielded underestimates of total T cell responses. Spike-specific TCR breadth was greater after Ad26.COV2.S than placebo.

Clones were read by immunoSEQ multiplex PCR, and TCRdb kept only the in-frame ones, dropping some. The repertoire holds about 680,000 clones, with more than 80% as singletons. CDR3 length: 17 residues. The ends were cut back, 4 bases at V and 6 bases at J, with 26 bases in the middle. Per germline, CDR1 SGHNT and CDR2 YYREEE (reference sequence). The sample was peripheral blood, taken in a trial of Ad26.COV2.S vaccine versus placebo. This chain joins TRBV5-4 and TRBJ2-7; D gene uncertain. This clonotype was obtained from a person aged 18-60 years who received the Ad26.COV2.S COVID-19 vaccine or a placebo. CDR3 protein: CASSLAALGGSMREQYF. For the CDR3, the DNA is TGTGCCAGCAGCCTGGCCGCCCTTGGCGGATCCATGCGCGAGCAGTACTTC.